The clone carrying this T cell receptor (beta chain) was seen a handful of times. What it recognizes is unknown. This entry belongs to a study of early T cells in non-severe SARS-CoV-2 infection. About the study: Unsorted whole blood bulk RNA was sequenced, with unpaired chains.

Researchers tagged individual cDNA molecules with unique molecular identifiers. Via MiXCR, TCRdb re-called the 5' RACE reads, giving one row per CDR3 protein. Altogether roughly 69,000 distinct CDR3 sequences are present, 10% being singletons, with the ten largest covering around 15%. Overall study findings and caveats: Database matching using VDJdb favored anti-spike CD8 responses, with private and CD4 specificities left missing.

The V gene lost 2 bases and the J gene lost 10 bases, with 11 bases spanning the gap. Germline V gives CDR1 SQVTM, CDR2 ANQGSEA. There are 11 residues in the CDR3. Sample: whole blood, taken at baseline. The chain combines TRBV29-1 with TRBJ2-5; D ambiguous. The receptor was isolated from an adult who was a healthcare worker with PCR-confirmed SARS-CoV-2 infection or an uninfected control (not recorded which). For the CDR3, the DNA is TGCAGCGTTGAAACCGCTTGGGACCAGTACTTC. This translates into CSVETAWDQYF.